The 28 T cell receptor beta chains presented below share a single source sample, sequenced in a study of cytomegalovirus exposure and HLA in healthy donors. PCR primers comprised 60 Vbeta and 13 Jbeta primers. The protocol was immunoSEQ multiplex PCR, while the TCRdb copy is restricted to in-frame clones and leaves out a portion. The repertoire holds 150,000 to 200,000 clones, with roughly 77% as singletons. The sequencing sample was made of PBMCs. The receptor set was obtained from a man aged 50-59 years in good health and CMV-seropositive.

This clone showed up just a few times. This chain links TRBV14 with TRBJ2-7, with 7 bases that match TRBD1. Per the germline V gene, CDR1 is SGHDN and CDR2 is FVKESK. The length of the CDR3 is 16 residues. Losses at the gene ends were 2 bases for V and 0 bases for J; bases not matched to a gene: 7. The CDR3 DNA follows: TGTGCCAGCAGCCAATTACACGGGGACAGCTCCTACGAGCAGTACTTC. Encoded protein: CASSQLHGDSSYEQYF.

The rearrangement uses TRBV5-1 and TRBJ2-7; the match to TRBD2 covers 8 bases. The CDR3 spans 15 residues. V shed 0 bases, J shed 5 bases, and the junction held 7 bases outside the gene matches. Germline CDR1 SGHRS, CDR2 YFSETQ. CDR3 sequence reads: CASSLATSGPHEQYF. In DNA form, the CDR3 reads TGCGCCAGCAGCTTGGCCACTAGCGGTCCTCACGAGCAGTACTTC.

The chain links TRBV7-7 to TRBJ2-5; 12 nucleotides match TRBD1. The DNA end lines up better with TRBJ2-7; the J call may be wrong. In germline, CDR1 is SSHAT, CDR2 FNYEAQ (reference sequence). The length of the CDR3 is 14 residues. Written as DNA, the CDR3 is TGTGCCAGCAGCTCGGGACAGGGGGCATACGAGCAGTACTTC. It translates to CASSSGQGAYEQYF.

This chain links TRBV27 with TRBJ1-4, with 9 bases identical to TRBD1. The CDR3 spans 16 residues. V trimming: 6 bases; J trimming: 8 bases; junction bases outside the gene matches: 13. The germline V gene has CDR1 MNHEY and CDR2 SMNVEV (reference sequence). As DNA, the CDR3 is TGTGCCAGCAGGGGAACAGGGGGCGCGGAATACGAAAAACTGTTTTTT. Protein product: CASRGTGGAEYEKLFF.

This clone has more than one count but fewer than ten. The chain is built from TRBV7-6 and TRBJ1-6, with D tentatively TRBD1 (5 bases). The CDR3 loop spans 17 amino acids. In germline, CDR1 is SGHVS, CDR2 FNYEAQ. Trimming took 1 base from V and 2 from J, leaving 12 bases between them. CDR3 DNA: TGTGCCAGCAGCTTAGGTACCAGGGATACCTATAATTCACCCCTCCACTTT. It codes for CASSLGTRDTYNSPLHF.

The chain employs TRBV19 and TRBJ1-2, with TRBD1 as a possible D gene (5 bases). V dropped 4 bases and J dropped 4 bases, with 13 bases sitting between them. The CDR3 loop spans 14 amino acids. CDR1 is LNHDA, CDR2 SQIVND, per germline (reference sequence). The chain's CDR3 is CASSTGGGRYGYTF. The CDR3 coding sequence is TGTGCCAGTAGTACCGGGGGAGGTCGCTATGGCTACACCTTC.

This clone has more than one count but fewer than ten. CDR3 coding DNA: TGTGCCTGGAGTAATGGACAGGGGAGGGCTAATGAAAAACTGTTTTTT. Translation: CAWSNGQGRANEKLFF. The chain couples TRBV30 to TRBJ1-4; TRBD1 agrees at 9 bases. V was clipped by 2 bases and J by 3 bases; unmatched bases: 7. Germline values: CDR1 GTSNPN, CDR2 SVGIG (reference sequence). The CDR3 has 16 residues.

The chain joins TRBV6-1 to TRBJ1-6, with TRBD1 matching over 8 bases. Germline CDR1 MNHNS, CDR2 SASEGT. The CDR3 totals 15 residues. V lost 6 bases to trimming and J lost 7 bases; unmatched junction nucleotides: 8. CDR3 nucleotides: TGTGCCAGCAGAACCCCGACAGGGGTGAATTCACCCCTCCACTTT. Its protein product is CASRTPTGVNSPLHF.

This clone was recorded many times. The chain is built from TRBV19 and TRBJ1-1, with D possibly being TRBD1 (6 bases). The length of the CDR3 is 13 residues. The germline V gene has CDR1 LNHDA and CDR2 SQIVND (reference sequence). V dropped 6 bases and J dropped 3 bases, with 11 bases sitting between them. The CDR3 DNA follows: TGTGCCAGTAGCCACAGGGTTTACACTGAAGCTTTCTTT. Its translation is CASSHRVYTEAFF.

The CDR3, as DNA: TGTGCCAGCAGCAGCTCGACGGGACAGGGGAACACTGAAGCTTTCTTT. Its protein is CASSSSTGQGNTEAFF. The chain is built from TRBV7-8 and TRBJ1-1, with 9 bases fitting TRBD1. The CDR3 has 16 residues. V lost 5 bases and J lost 1; bases outside the gene matches: 8. The V gene's germline CDR1 is SGHVS and CDR2 FQNEAQ.

The J gene is TRBJ1-2, the V gene TRBV2; D perhaps matches TRBD1 (6 bases). Germline V gene data show CDR1 as SNHLY and CDR2 as FYNNEI. CDR3 length: 12 amino acids. Trimming removed 7 bases at V and 4 bases at J, with 10 bases between. CDR3 bases: TGTGCCAGCAACCGGGACATCTATGGCTACACCTTC. Translation gives CASNRDIYGYTF.

This chain links TRBV4-2 with TRBJ2-3; weak D call: TRBD1 (5 bases). CDR1 and CDR2 (germline): LGHNA, YNFKEQ. CDR3 length: 15 residues. With 0 bases removed from V and 6 bases from J, the gap between germline ends came to 13 bases. The CDR3, as DNA: TGTGCCAGCAGCCAAGATCCAGCAGGGCTCGATACGCAGTATTTT. It translates to CASSQDPAGLDTQYF.

The J gene is TRBJ2-7, the V gene TRBV29-1; 9 nucleotides line up with TRBD1. V was clipped by 6 bases and J by 6 bases; unmatched bases: 9. The CDR3 runs 13 residues. Germline-derived CDR1 and CDR2 are SQVTM and ANQGSEA. The CDR3 nucleotides read TGCAGCGTCGACACAGGGGGCTGGGGCGAGCAGTACTTC. Amino acids: CSVDTGGWGEQYF.

CDR3 region: CASSGVGVSEAFF. In DNA, the CDR3 is TGTGCCAGCAGTGGGGTCGGGGTCTCTGAAGCTTTCTTT. The V gene is TRBV25-1, the J gene TRBJ1-1, with D unresolved. From germline, CDR1 is MGHDK and CDR2 SYGVNS. V was pared by 4 bases and J by 6 bases, with 12 bases between. The CDR3 totals 13 residues.

This clone occurred a few times. The chain carries TRBV5-1 and TRBJ2-7, with D possibly matching TRBD1 (5 bases). Trimming pared 4 bases from V and 5 bases from J, leaving 22 bases between. This CDR3 is built from 16 residues. Per the germline V gene, CDR1 is SGHRS and CDR2 is YFSETQ. CDR3 loop: CASSKRFPAGNDEQYF. DNA for the CDR3: TGCGCCAGCAGCAAACGGTTTCCAGCAGGGAATGACGAGCAGTACTTC.

The J gene is TRBJ2-7, the V gene TRBV2; D is undetermined. This CDR3 spans 12 amino acids. With 5 bases removed from V and 7 bases from J, the gap between germline ends came to 12 bases. Germline values: CDR1 SNHLY, CDR2 FYNNEI. CDR3 loop: CASSPGLDEQYF. The CDR3 nucleotides read TGTGCCAGCAGTCCGGGTCTCGATGAGCAGTACTTC. Full variable domain (missing parts from reference TRBV2 and TRBJ2-7): EPEVTQTPSHQVTQMGQEVILRCVPISNHLYFYWYRQILGQKVEFLVSFYNNEISEKSEIFDDQFSVERPDGSNFTLKIRSTKLEDSAMYFCASSPGLDEQYFGPGTRLTVT.

V is TRBV27 and J is TRBJ1-2, with TRBD1 identical over 8 bases. This CDR3 comprises 14 residues. CDR1 is MNHEY, CDR2 SMNVEV, per germline (reference sequence). J was trimmed by 4 bases and V by 3 bases; bases with no gene match: 4. The CDR3 DNA sequence: TGTGCCAGCAGTTTTAGAGGACAGGGCTATGGCTACACCTTC. This sequence encodes CASSFRGQGYGYTF.

This chain uses TRBV13 with TRBJ1-1, with 8 bases that match TRBD1. CDR3 length: 13 residues. Germline CDR1 reads PRHDT; CDR2 reads FYEKMQ (reference sequence). V trimming: 4 bases; J trimming: 10 bases; junction bases outside the gene matches: 8. CDR3 DNA: TGTGCCAGCAGCTCCCAGGGGGCTCGCGGAGCTTTCTTT. This sequence encodes CASSSQGARGAFF.

This rearrangement joins TRBV5-1 to TRBJ2-7, with no clear D. The V gene lost 0 bases and the J gene lost 3 bases, with 10 bases spanning the gap. The CDR3 totals 14 residues. The germline gives CDR1 SGHRS, CDR2 YFSETQ. This CDR3 is CASSLDSGSYEQYF. CDR3 bases: TGCGCCAGCAGCTTGGATTCAGGTAGCTACGAGCAGTACTTC. Complete variable domain (other parts from reference TRBV5-1 and TRBJ2-7): KAGVTQTPRYLIKTRGQQVTLSCSPISGHRSVSWYQQTPGQGLQFLFEYFSETQRNKGNFPGRFSGRQFSNSRSEMNVSTLELGDSALYLCASSLDSGSYEQYFGPGTRLTVT.

The chain has TRBV5-6 and TRBJ2-1, with D hard to call. Germline values: CDR1 SGHDT, CDR2 YYEEEE. Trimming left V 5 bases short and J 5 bases short, with 14 bases between. The CDR3 has 14 residues. Written as DNA, the CDR3 is TGTGCCAGCAGACCAGGTTCCCCCAACAATGAGCAGTTCTTC. This sequence encodes CASRPGSPNNEQFF.

V usage is TRBV28 and J usage is TRBJ2-1; TRBD2 matches at 16 bases. Germline values: CDR1 MDHEN, CDR2 SYDVKM. This CDR3 has 18 amino acids. After removal of 4 bases from V and 4 bases from J, the junction contained 7 bases not matched to a gene. CDR3 DNA: TGTGCCAGCAGTTCCCTGGGGACTAGCGGGGGGGAGTACAATGAGCAGTTCTTC. Translated, it gives CASSSLGTSGGEYNEQFF.

The genes are TRBV6-1 and TRBJ2-7; D possibly corresponds to TRBD2 (5 bases). The CDR3 covers 15 residues. Germline CDR1 is MNHNS and CDR2 is SASEGT. The V end lost 0 bases, the J end lost 0 bases, and 9 bases lay between the germline ends. The CDR3 DNA sequence: TGTGCCAGCAGTGAAGCTCGGGGTAGCTCCTACGAGCAGTACTTC. Residues: CASSEARGSSYEQYF.

V is TRBV5-1 and J is TRBJ1-3, with a possible D match to TRBD1 (5 bases). The V gene lost 0 bases and the J gene lost 3 bases, with 7 bases spanning the gap. The germline gives CDR1 SGHRS, CDR2 YFSETQ. The CDR3 length is 14 residues. This chain's CDR3 is CASSLGDFGNTIYF. CDR3 bases: TGCGCCAGCAGCTTGGGGGACTTTGGAAACACCATATATTTT.

The chain couples TRBV19 to TRBJ2-1; 9 bases map to TRBD1. The V gene end was trimmed by 5 bases and the J gene end by 4 bases; junction bases not matched to a gene: 9. This CDR3 contains 16 residues. Germline CDR1 reads LNHDA; CDR2 reads SQIVND (reference sequence). The CDR3: CASSPPRQGGYNEQFF. The DNA for the CDR3 is TGTGCCAGTAGTCCCCCTCGACAGGGGGGGTACAATGAGCAGTTCTTC.

Remarks on this clone: Mismatch with germline at one junction end may stem from a read error. V is TRBV7-7 and J is TRBJ2-5; perhaps TRBD1 as D (6 bases). CDR3 length equals 14 residues. Germline V gives CDR1 SSHAT, CDR2 FNYEAQ (reference sequence). The CDR3 loop reads CASSFQGYGETQYF. CDR3 sequence (DNA): TGTGCTAGCAGCTTTCAGGGGTACGGGGAGACCCAGTACTTC.

V and J are TRBV6-5 and TRBJ1-1; no clear D gene. Germline values: CDR1 MNHEY, CDR2 SVGAGI. V lost 4 bases to trimming and J lost 0 bases, with 9 bases between them. The CDR3 length is 14 residues. The CDR3 is CASSSYTMNTEAFF. The CDR3 DNA sequence: TGTGCCAGCAGTTCCTACACTATGAACACTGAAGCTTTCTTT.

This clone was seen a handful of times. The chain joins TRBV9 to TRBJ1-4, with 8 bases lining up with TRBD1. The CDR3 runs 15 residues. The germline V gene encodes CDR1 SGDLS and CDR2 YYNGEE. The J segment lost 11 bases and the V segment lost 0 bases, leaving 9 bases of the junction unmatched. CDR3 sequence: CASSVGTQGADKLFF. CDR3 nucleotides: TGTGCCAGCAGCGTAGGTACGCAGGGGGCAGATAAACTGTTTTTT. The full variable domain, its missing parts supplied by reference TRBV9 and TRBJ1-4, is DSGVTQTPKHLITATGQRVTLRCSPRSGDLSVYWYQQSLDQGLQFLIQYYNGEERAKGNILERFSAQQFPDLHSELNLSSLELGDSALYFCASSVGTQGADKLFFGSGTQLSVL.

This clone was recorded a few times. The V gene is TRBV19, the J gene TRBJ1-6; 7 positions agree with TRBD1. This CDR3 region has 14 residues. V dropped 3 bases and J dropped 8; count of bases not matched to a gene: 4. Germline values: CDR1 LNHDA, CDR2 SQIVND (reference sequence). Here the CDR3 reads CASSIRGEDSPLHF. The DNA for the CDR3 is TGTGCCAGTAGTATCAGGGGGGAGGATTCACCCCTCCACTTT.